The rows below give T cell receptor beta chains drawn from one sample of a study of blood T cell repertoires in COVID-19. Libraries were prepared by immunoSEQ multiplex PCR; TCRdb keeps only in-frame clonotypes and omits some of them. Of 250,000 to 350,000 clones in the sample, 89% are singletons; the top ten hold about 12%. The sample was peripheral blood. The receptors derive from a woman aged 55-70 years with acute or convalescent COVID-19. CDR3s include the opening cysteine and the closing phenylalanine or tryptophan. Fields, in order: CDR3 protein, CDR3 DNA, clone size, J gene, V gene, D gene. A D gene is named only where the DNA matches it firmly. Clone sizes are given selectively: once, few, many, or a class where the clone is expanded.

CDR3aa: CSVRQGRDYGYTF
CDR3nt: TGCAGCGTCAGACAGGGGAGGGACTATGGCTACACCTTC
abundance: few
j_gene: TRBJ1-2
v_gene: TRBV29-1
d_gene: TRBD1

CDR3aa: CASSTRTPGAEAFF
CDR3nt: TGTGCCAGTAGTACCCGGACGCCGGGGGCTGAAGCTTTCTTT
abundance: -
j_gene: TRBJ1-1
v_gene: TRBV19
d_gene: -

CDR3aa: CASSQPTSDRDTQYF
CDR3nt: TGCGCCAGCAGCCAACCTACGTCGGACAGGGATACGCAGTATTTT
abundance: -
j_gene: TRBJ2-3
v_gene: TRBV4-1
d_gene: TRBD1

CDR3aa: CSVPPFSGAYNEQFF
CDR3nt: TGCAGCGTCCCCCCCTTCAGCGGAGCATACAATGAGCAGTTCTTC
abundance: -
j_gene: TRBJ2-1
v_gene: TRBV29-1
d_gene: -

CDR3aa: CASSVETGGGGNTIYF
CDR3nt: TGTGCCAGCAGCGTAGAAACAGGGGGAGGTGGAAACACCATATATTTT
abundance: once
j_gene: TRBJ1-3
v_gene: TRBV9
d_gene: TRBD1

CDR3aa: CASSLTGPPFYGYTF
CDR3nt: TGTGCCAGCAGCCTGACAGGCCCCCCTTTCTATGGCTACACCTTC
abundance: -
j_gene: TRBJ1-2
v_gene: TRBV27
d_gene: -

CDR3aa: CASSLFTPTNEKLFF
CDR3nt: TGTGCCAGCAGCTTGTTTACTCCAACTAATGAAAAACTGTTTTTT
abundance: -
j_gene: TRBJ1-4
v_gene: TRBV7-2
d_gene: -

CDR3aa: CAISSGETQYF
CDR3nt: TGTGCCATCAGTTCGGGAGAGACCCAGTACTTC
abundance: -
j_gene: TRBJ2-5
v_gene: TRBV10-3
d_gene: -

CDR3aa: CASSYPRLDEQYF
CDR3nt: TGTGCCAGCAGTTACCCTCGACTAGACGAGCAGTACTTC
abundance: -
j_gene: TRBJ2-7
v_gene: TRBV6-6
d_gene: -

CDR3aa: CASSVGRGLYDYGYTF
CDR3nt: TGTGCCAGCAGCGTAGGGAGGGGATTGTACGACTATGGCTACACCTTC
abundance: -
j_gene: TRBJ1-2
v_gene: TRBV9
d_gene: -

CDR3aa: CASSFIAGGNYGYTF
CDR3nt: TGTGCCAGCAGTTTCATAGCAGGGGGCAACTATGGCTACACCTTC
abundance: -
j_gene: TRBJ1-2
v_gene: TRBV28
d_gene: TRBD1

CDR3aa: CASSLDRADLREQFF
CDR3nt: TGCGCCAGCAGCCTTGACAGGGCGGACCTTCGTGAGCAGTTCTTC
abundance: -
j_gene: TRBJ2-1
v_gene: TRBV4-1
d_gene: TRBD1

CDR3aa: CASSESPTSTDTQYF
CDR3nt: TGCGCCAGCAGTGAGTCGCCTACTAGCACAGATACGCAGTATTTT
abundance: few
j_gene: TRBJ2-3
v_gene: TRBV10-2
d_gene: -

CDR3aa: CASSQDGGQGRGRIGYTF
CDR3nt: TGTGCCAGCAGCCAAGATGGGGGACAGGGTAGGGGGCGGATAGGCTACACCTTC
abundance: few
j_gene: TRBJ1-2
v_gene: TRBV4-2
d_gene: TRBD1

CDR3aa: CAGLSKNTEAFF
CDR3nt: TGTGCTGGACTCTCGAAGAACACTGAAGCTTTCTTT
abundance: -
j_gene: TRBJ1-1
v_gene: TRBV2
d_gene: -

CDR3aa: CASSLADRIGGRYNEQFF
CDR3nt: TGCGCCAGCAGTCTCGCGGACCGGATCGGGGGGAGATACAATGAGCAGTTCTTC
abundance: -
j_gene: TRBJ2-1
v_gene: TRBV23-1
d_gene: TRBD2

CDR3aa: CASSLLNYGYTF
CDR3nt: TGTGCCAGCAGCCTACTTAACTATGGCTACACCTTC
abundance: -
j_gene: TRBJ1-2
v_gene: TRBV7-9
d_gene: -

CDR3aa: CASSQDSGTEAFF
CDR3nt: TGCGCCAGCAGCCAGGACAGTGGAACTGAAGCTTTCTTT
abundance: -
j_gene: TRBJ1-1
v_gene: TRBV4-3
d_gene: -

CDR3aa: CASSLEQGPSNQPQHF
CDR3nt: TGTGCCAGCAGCTTGGAACAGGGGCCTAGCAATCAGCCCCAGCATTTT
abundance: -
j_gene: TRBJ1-5
v_gene: TRBV5-5
d_gene: TRBD1

CDR3aa: CAISGLAVSTDTQYF
CDR3nt: TGTGCCATCAGCGGACTAGCAGTTAGCACAGATACGCAGTATTTT
abundance: -
j_gene: TRBJ2-3
v_gene: TRBV10-3
d_gene: TRBD2

CDR3aa: CASSSLAGEDGEQFF
CDR3nt: TGTGCCAGCAGCTCACTAGCGGGGGAAGACGGTGAGCAGTTCTTC
abundance: -
j_gene: TRBJ2-1
v_gene: TRBV7-8
d_gene: TRBD2

CDR3aa: CASSTTGGDEAFF
CDR3nt: TGTGCCAGCAGCACCACAGGGGGGGATGAAGCTTTCTTT
abundance: -
j_gene: TRBJ1-1
v_gene: TRBV7-3
d_gene: TRBD1

CDR3aa: CASSLWQINQPQHF
CDR3nt: TGTGCCAGCAGTTTATGGCAGATCAATCAGCCCCAGCATTTT
abundance: -
j_gene: TRBJ1-5
v_gene: TRBV28
d_gene: -

CDR3aa: CASSYETEVQPQHF
CDR3nt: TGTGCCAGCAGTTACGAGACAGAAGTCCAGCCCCAGCATTTT
abundance: -
j_gene: TRBJ1-5
v_gene: TRBV6-2/TRBV6-3
d_gene: -

CDR3aa: CASSYQSRPNTGELFF
CDR3nt: TGTGCCAGCAGTTACCAGTCCAGGCCGAACACCGGGGAGCTGTTTTTT
abundance: -
j_gene: TRBJ2-2
v_gene: TRBV6-6
d_gene: -

CDR3aa: CASSSFTGTRFFGYTF
CDR3nt: TGTGCCAGCAGCTCCTTTACAGGGACCCGCTTTTTTGGCTACACCTTC
abundance: -
j_gene: TRBJ1-2
v_gene: TRBV7-9
d_gene: -

CDR3aa: CASSKVRGGQETQYF
CDR3nt: TGTGCCAGCAGCAAAGTCCGCGGGGGCCAAGAGACCCAGTACTTC
abundance: -
j_gene: TRBJ2-5
v_gene: TRBV21-1
d_gene: -

CDR3aa: CASSAEAGDTEAFF
CDR3nt: TGTGCCAGCAGTGCGGAGGCGGGGGACACTGAAGCTTTCTTT
abundance: -
j_gene: TRBJ1-1
v_gene: TRBV2
d_gene: -

CDR3aa: CASSVSGQINQPQHF
CDR3nt: TGCGCCAGCAGCGTCAGCGGACAGATCAATCAGCCCCAGCATTTT
abundance: -
j_gene: TRBJ1-5
v_gene: TRBV5-1
d_gene: -

CDR3aa: CASSQDAAYEQYF
CDR3nt: TGTGCCAGCAGCCAAGATGCGGCCTACGAGCAGTACTTC
abundance: -
j_gene: TRBJ2-7
v_gene: TRBV4-2
d_gene: -

CDR3aa: CASTRGGSGNTIYF
CDR3nt: TGTGCCAGTACCCGAGGGGGCTCTGGAAACACCATATATTTT
abundance: once
j_gene: TRBJ1-3
v_gene: TRBV19
d_gene: -

CDR3aa: CASSISRAGGSYNEQFF
CDR3nt: TGTGCCAGTAGTATAAGCCGGGCGGGGGGTTCCTACAATGAGCAGTTCTTC
abundance: -
j_gene: TRBJ2-1
v_gene: TRBV19
d_gene: TRBD2

CDR3aa: CASTPEVPRRRVNTEAFF
CDR3nt: TGCGCCAGCACCCCTGAGGTCCCAAGAAGGAGGGTGAACACTGAAGCTTTCTTT
abundance: -
j_gene: TRBJ1-1
v_gene: TRBV10-1
d_gene: -

CDR3aa: CASRFQPGTQYF
CDR3nt: TGTGCCAGCAGGTTCCAACCCGGTACGCAGTATTTT
abundance: -
j_gene: TRBJ2-3
v_gene: TRBV11-2
d_gene: -

CDR3aa: CASSPSLSGSVSYF
CDR3nt: TGTGCCAGCAGCCCCTCCCTCAGCGGGAGTGTTTCGTACTTC
abundance: -
j_gene: TRBJ2-7
v_gene: TRBV7-9
d_gene: TRBD2

CDR3aa: CASSIRETQYF
CDR3nt: TGTGCCAGTAGTATTCGGGAGACCCAGTACTTC
abundance: -
j_gene: TRBJ2-5
v_gene: TRBV19
d_gene: -

CDR3aa: CASSVGGGRGTVAGELFF
CDR3nt: TGTGCCAGCAGTGTCGGGGGGGGTCGGGGGACCGTCGCCGGGGAGCTGTTTTTT
abundance: -
j_gene: TRBJ2-2
v_gene: TRBV6-1
d_gene: TRBD2

CDR3aa: CASSLTVAGSEQFF
CDR3nt: TGTGCCAGCAGCTTAACGGTAGCGGGCAGTGAGCAGTTCTTC
abundance: once
j_gene: TRBJ2-1
v_gene: TRBV7-3
d_gene: TRBD2

CDR3aa: CASSFDSGASYEQYF
CDR3nt: TGTGCCAGCAGCTTCGATAGCGGAGCTTCCTACGAGCAGTACTTC
abundance: -
j_gene: TRBJ2-7
v_gene: TRBV7-2
d_gene: -

CDR3aa: CSAQFQETQYF
CDR3nt: TGCAGTGCTCAATTCCAAGAGACCCAGTACTTC
abundance: -
j_gene: TRBJ2-5
v_gene: TRBV20-1
d_gene: -

CDR3aa: CASSLGGVGKNIQYF
CDR3nt: TGTGCCAGCAGTTTGGGAGGGGTGGGCAAAAACATTCAGTACTTC
abundance: -
j_gene: TRBJ2-4
v_gene: TRBV28
d_gene: TRBD2

CDR3aa: CASSSTGGNYGYTF
CDR3nt: TGTGCCAGCAGCTCGACAGGGGGAAACTATGGCTACACCTTC
abundance: -
j_gene: TRBJ1-2
v_gene: TRBV7-3
d_gene: TRBD1

CDR3aa: CASSYPGTFEAFF
CDR3nt: TGTGCCAGCAGTTACCCCGGGACATTTGAAGCTTTCTTT
abundance: few
j_gene: TRBJ1-1
v_gene: TRBV6-5
d_gene: -